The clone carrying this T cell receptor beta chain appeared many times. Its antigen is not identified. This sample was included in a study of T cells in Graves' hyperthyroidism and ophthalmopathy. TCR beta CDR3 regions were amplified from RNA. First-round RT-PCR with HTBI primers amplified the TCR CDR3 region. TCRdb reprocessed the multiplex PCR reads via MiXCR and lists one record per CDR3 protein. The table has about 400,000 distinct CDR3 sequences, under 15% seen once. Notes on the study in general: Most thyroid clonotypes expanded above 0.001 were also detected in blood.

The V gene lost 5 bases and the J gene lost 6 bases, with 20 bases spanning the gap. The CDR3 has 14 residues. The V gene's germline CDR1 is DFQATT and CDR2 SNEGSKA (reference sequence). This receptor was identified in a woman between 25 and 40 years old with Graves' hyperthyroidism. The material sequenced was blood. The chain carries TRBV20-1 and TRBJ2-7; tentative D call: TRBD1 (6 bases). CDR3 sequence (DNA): TGCAGTGCTGTTCCCGGGACATCCTCGGGCGAGCAGTACTTC. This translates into CSAVPGTSSGEQYF.